The rows below give T cell receptor beta chains drawn from one sample of a study of T-cell memory formation after mild COVID-19. TCRdb used MiXCR to reprocess the 5' RACE reads, holding one entry per CDR3 protein. The table shows just over 300,000 distinct CDR3 sequences, with approximately 19% occurring only once. Specimen: PBMCs or a T cell subset sorted from them (not recorded which). These receptors were taken from a man between 18 and 35 years old who had mild COVID-19 (a few samples of this study predate the infection). Cell type and time point are not known. The CDR3 runs from the conserved cysteine through the conserved F or W. Fields, in order: clone size, J gene, D gene, V gene, CDR3 DNA, CDR3 protein. A D gene is named only where the DNA matches it firmly. Expanded clones get a size class; other rows say once, few or many, or leave the size out.

NA,TRBJ2-2,TRBD2,TRBV11-2,TGTGCCAGCAGCTTTCCCCAGGGAGGGGCCACCGGGGAGCTGTTTTTT,CASSFPQGGATGELFF
NA,TRBJ2-1,NA,TRBV10-3,TGTGCCATCAGTGAGTCCGGCGGGGGCCTCGATGAGCAGTTCTTC,CAISESGGGLDEQFF
NA,TRBJ1-6,NA,TRBV5-1,TGCGCCAGCAGCTTGGCGGGGGTAGGGCCCCTCCACTTT,CASSLAGVGPLHF
few,TRBJ2-5,NA,TRBV28,TGTGCCAGCAGTCACCCCGCCCTGGAGACCCAGTACTTC,CASSHPALETQYF
few,TRBJ1-2,TRBD1,TRBV7-9,TGTGCCAGCAGCGCGGGACAGACATATGGCTACACCTTC,CASSAGQTYGYTF
NA,TRBJ1-3,NA,TRBV3-1,TGTGCCAGCAGCCCGGGGGGCTCTGGAAACACCATATATTTT,CASSPGGSGNTIYF
few,TRBJ2-5,TRBD2,TRBV11-2,TGTGCCAGCAGCCCCATCAGGGGGACTAGCGGGCAAGAGACCCAGTACTTC,CASSPIRGTSGQETQYF
many,TRBJ1-6,NA,TRBV7-8,TGTGCCAGCAGCCCCCCCCGGCAGGGGAATCTATCACCCCTCCACTTT,CASSPPRQGNLSPLHF
NA,TRBJ2-4,NA,TRBV10-3,TGTGCCATCAGTGACTCCGTACGGGGGGCCAAAAACATTCAGTACTTC,CAISDSVRGAKNIQYF
few,TRBJ2-5,NA,TRBV7-9,TGTGCCAGCAGCCGGGGACTTACCTTCCAAGAGACCCAGTACTTC,CASSRGLTFQETQYF
NA,TRBJ1-2,TRBD1,TRBV5-1,TGCGCCAGCAGCTTGGGTGACAGGGCCTACTATGGCTACACCTTC,CASSLGDRAYYGYTF
NA,TRBJ2-1,NA,TRBV9,TGTGCCAGCAGCGTCCGACCGGGACCCCTCTCCTACAATGAGCAGTTCTTC,CASSVRPGPLSYNEQFF
NA,TRBJ2-3,NA,TRBV12-3/TRBV12-4,TGTGCCAGCAGCCATAATGGGGGGCGCGTCACAGATACGCAGTATTTT,CASSHNGGRVTDTQYF
many,TRBJ2-1,NA,TRBV6-2/TRBV6-3,TGTGCCAGCAGTTACTCAATTAGTTACAATGAGCAGTTCTTC,CASSYSISYNEQFF
NA,TRBJ1-1,NA,TRBV5-1,TGCGCCAGCAGCTTGAACACAGAGAACACTGAAGCTTTCTTT,CASSLNTENTEAFF
few,TRBJ2-1,NA,TRBV20-1,TGCAGTGCTAGAGACGAGACAAATGAGCAGTTCTTC,CSARDETNEQFF
NA,TRBJ1-6,NA,TRBV30,TGTGCCTGGAGTGTATACGAGAATTCACCCCTCCACTTT,CAWSVYENSPLHF
few,TRBJ1-1,NA,TRBV4-2,TGTGCCAGCACCCGGGACGTGGGCGCGGCGGGCCTTACCGAAGCTTTCTTT,CASTRDVGAAGLTEAFF
NA,TRBJ1-2,TRBD1,TRBV12-3/TRBV12-4,TGTGCCAGCAGATTTGGGACAGGACACTATGGCTACACCTTC,CASRFGTGHYGYTF
NA,TRBJ2-3,NA,TRBV12-3/TRBV12-4,TGTGACAGCAGTCCACCGCCAGGGCCGAATACGCAGTATTTT,CDSSPPPGPNTQYF
few,TRBJ2-2,NA,TRBV7-9,TGTGCCAGCAGCTTGCAGAACGCGAACACCGGGGAGCTGTTTTTT,CASSLQNANTGELFF
NA,TRBJ2-1,NA,TRBV5-6,TGTGCCAGCAGCTTGCACATCGGGCAGCAGTTCTTC,CASSLHIGQQFF
few,TRBJ2-3,TRBD2,TRBV4-3,TGCGCCAGCAGCCAAGGGGGCGGGGGGGCCCCAGATACGCAGTATTTT,CASSQGGGGAPDTQYF
NA,TRBJ2-7,NA,TRBV6-5,TGTGCCAGCAGTCGCGGGGATATCTACGAGCAGTACTTC,CASSRGDIYEQYF
few,TRBJ2-1,TRBD2,TRBV6-5,TGTGCCAGCAGTTACCCCGGGACTAGCGGTTACAATGAGCAGTTCTTC,CASSYPGTSGYNEQFF
few,TRBJ2-5,NA,TRBV6-5,TGTGCCAGCACCAAAAACCAGGGGCAAGAGACCCAGTACTTC,CASTKNQGQETQYF
NA,TRBJ2-3,TRBD2,TRBV5-1,TGCGCCAGCAGCCTGAACGGGGGGAGCACAGATACGCAGTATTTT,CASSLNGGSTDTQYF
many,TRBJ2-5,NA,TRBV5-6,TGTGCCAGCGGCGGGACGGTGGAGACCCAGTACTTC,CASGGTVETQYF
NA,TRBJ2-1,NA,TRBV7-9,TGTGCCAGCAGCAGCGGCCAGGGAGATTACAATGAGCAGTTCTTC,CASSSGQGDYNEQFF
NA,TRBJ1-1,NA,TRBV28,TGTGCCAGCAGGCCGGTATACACTGAAGCTTTCTTT,CASRPVYTEAFF
NA,TRBJ2-3,NA,TRBV10-3,TGTGCCATCAGTGAGATCCTGACAGATACGCAGTATTTT,CAISEILTDTQYF
few,TRBJ2-3,TRBD1,TRBV7-8,TGTGCCAGCAGCTTACCGGGACAGAAAAGCACAGATACGCAGTATTTT,CASSLPGQKSTDTQYF
few,TRBJ2-3,NA,TRBV7-9,TGTGCCAGCAGCCCCGTCGCGCGAACAACAGATACGCAGTATTTT,CASSPVARTTDTQYF
few,TRBJ2-2,TRBD2,TRBV4-3,TGCGCCAGCAGCCAAGATGTACGGGGGGGGAACACCGGGGAGCTGTTTTTT,CASSQDVRGGNTGELFF
many,TRBJ2-3,NA,TRBV9,TGTGCCAGCAGCGTAGCAGCAGATACGCAGTATTTT,CASSVAADTQYF
few,TRBJ1-4,NA,TRBV20-1,TGCAGTGCTAGAGCCAGTGCGGAAAAACTGTTTTTT,CSARASAEKLFF
NA,TRBJ2-3,TRBD2,TRBV7-9,TGTGCCAGCAGCCCCGCTCGAGCGGGGGAAAGGCCAGATACGCAGTATTTT,CASSPARAGERPDTQYF
NA,TRBJ2-5,NA,TRBV7-9,TGTGCCAGCAGCTTAGATTTGAGCAGGGAGACCCAGTACTTC,CASSLDLSRETQYF
NA,TRBJ1-1,NA,TRBV5-6,TGTGCCAGCAGCTTGAACTTTGTTACGGGGGCCCATGCTTTCTTT,CASSLNFVTGAHAFF
NA,TRBJ2-1,NA,TRBV10-2,TGCGCCAGCAGCCAGAGCAATGAGCAGTTCTTC,CASSQSNEQFF
few,TRBJ2-5,NA,TRBV7-2,TGTGCCAGCAGCCCATGGCTGGGGGAAGAGACCCAGTACTTC,CASSPWLGEETQYF
few,TRBJ1-3,NA,TRBV4-2,TGTGCCAGCAGCCGAGATACAGGCCCCGGAAACACCATATATTTT,CASSRDTGPGNTIYF
NA,TRBJ1-6,NA,TRBV12-3/TRBV12-4,TGTGCCAGCAGTTTCACGACTCCAGCGGCCCTCCACTTT,CASSFTTPAALHF
few,TRBJ2-1,TRBD1,TRBV7-6,TGTGCCAGCAGCTCGCCGACAGGGGGGACTGAGCAGTTCTTC,CASSSPTGGTEQFF
NA,TRBJ2-5,NA,TRBV24-1,TGTGCCACCAGTGATGGTTCCGGGACACCCCAAGAGACCCAGTACTTC,CATSDGSGTPQETQYF
NA,TRBJ2-5,NA,TRBV7-8,TGTGCCAGCAGCTACGGAGGACAGTCACAAGAGACCCAGTACTTC,CASSYGGQSQETQYF
NA,TRBJ1-5,NA,TRBV4-1,TGCGCCAGCAGCCGTGGACAGATTAGCAATCAGCCCCAGCATTTT,CASSRGQISNQPQHF
NA,TRBJ2-5,NA,TRBV12-3/TRBV12-4,TGTGCCAGCAGCCGGCCATACAGGTCCCAGTACTTC,CASSRPYRSQYF
many,TRBJ1-1,NA,TRBV12-3/TRBV12-4,TGTGCCAGCAGTCGCCAGGGGATGAACACTGAAGCTTTCTTT,CASSRQGMNTEAFF
NA,TRBJ1-2,NA,TRBV7-9,TGTGCCAGCAGTCGTCGCCCGGGGTTTGGCTACACCTTC,CASSRRPGFGYTF
NA,TRBJ1-3,NA,TRBV4-2,TGTGCCAGCAGCCAAGATTGGAGGGTCTCTGGAAACACCATATATTTT,CASSQDWRVSGNTIYF
many,TRBJ2-1,TRBD2,TRBV3-1,TGTGCCAGCAGCCGTAGCGGGGGGGCCTACAATGAGCAGTTCTTC,CASSRSGGAYNEQFF
NA,TRBJ2-5,NA,TRBV29-1,TGCAGCGTTACCGAGACCCAGTACTTC,CSVTETQYF
NA,TRBJ1-1,NA,TRBV5-1,TGCGCCAGCAGCGTCCAGGGGTCAGCCTCTGAAGCTTTCTTT,CASSVQGSASEAFF
NA,TRBJ2-5,TRBD1,TRBV5-6,TGTGCCAGCAGCCCGACGGAACAGGGGCTTCAAGAGACCCAGTACTTC,CASSPTEQGLQETQYF